This record concerns one T cell receptor beta chain sequence. Its antigen is not yet known. The record has no base qualities; no much larger clone is one base away. This sample was taken from a study of OX40 agonist ivuxolimab in advanced cancers. In terms of the full investigation: Ivuxolimab, which targeted the costimulatory receptor OX40 (CD134), was an agonistic, fully human IgG2 monoclonal antibody. Intravenous ivuxolimab was administered to patients every 2 weeks at six dose levels: 0.01, 0.1, 0.3, 1.5, 3 and 10 mg/kg. Among the roughly 52 dose-escalation patients, around 20 had hepatocellular carcinoma, around 15 melanoma, 9 renal cell carcinoma and 9 head and neck cancer. In the dose-escalation cohort, 82.7% of patients were male, and the mean age was approximately 60 years, with a range of roughly 20 to 80. Prior anti-PD-1, anti-PD-L1 or anti-CTLA-4 therapy was permitted, and 30% to 50% of dose-escalation patients had received checkpoint inhibitors. Partial responses were achieved by three dose-escalation patients, of whom one had hepatocellular carcinoma and two had cutaneous melanoma. The purpose of peripheral TCRbeta sequencing was to test whether ivuxolimab changed TCR sequence diversity and led to clonal T-cell expansion. The paper reports the monotherapy dose-escalation portion (N of about 47 patients) of the phase I ivuxolimab trial.

The paper's findings and limits, for the study overall: At doses of 0.1 to 3.0 mg/kg, clonal expansion of both CD4+ and CD8+ T cells in blood was seen between baseline and week 6. After ivuxolimab, more expanded clones were found on average in CD8+ T cells than in CD4+ T cells. Low levels of normalized T-cell clonal expansion were also seen in some patients who did not respond. In the 0.1-3.0 mg/kg groups, partial responders had among the lowest normalized peripheral clonal expansion, particularly in CD8+ T cells. Which antigens the clonally expanded peripheral T cells were specific for was not determined.

Genomic DNA was extracted from sorted cells for sequencing of the TCRbeta CDR3 region. The immunoSEQ Assay was used to sequence the TCRbeta CDR3 regions. This immuneACCESS table, as held by TCRdb, lists in-frame sequences with V and J called but not all clones. Of the missing ones, under half trace to an unresolved V gene in checked studies; the others have no known cause. This sample holds around 92,000 clones; more than 75% were observed only once. The top ten constitute about 2.7% of the sample. Patients with a history of autoimmune disease or receiving systemic immunosuppression were excluded from the trial. Peripheral blood for TCR sequencing was collected from all dose cohorts at baseline, on cycle 4 day 1, and on cycle 7 day 1. Samples were obtained from an open-label, multicenter, first-in-human phase I dose-escalation trial of ivuxolimab. Adults with locally advanced or metastatic melanoma, renal cell, hepatocellular, or head and neck squamous cell carcinoma were enrolled in the trial. Before TCR sequencing, CD4+ T cells and CD8+ T cells from peripheral blood were sorted into separate populations.

The sequenced sample was CD4+ or CD8+ T cells sorted from blood, obtained in a trial of the OX40 agonist ivuxolimab. This TCR derives from an adult with an advanced solid tumor such as melanoma, head and neck, liver or kidney cancer.

The DNA sequence is given as TGCGCCAGCAGCATAACTCGGACAGGGGCGGAGCAGTACTTC. Protein translation: CASSITRTGAEQYF. The sequence joins TRBV5-1 to TRBJ2-7; 9 of the junction bases match TRBD1. The germline V gene sets CDR1 to SGHRS and CDR2 to YFSETQ. Inclusive of the bounding cysteine and phenylalanine, the CDR3 is 14 residues long. The sequence is cut down to CDR3 DNA, 42 bases in frame from base 1. V has 4 bases trimmed and J has 7 bases trimmed; junction bases matching no gene number 9.